A selection of T cell receptor beta chains follows, all from one sample in a study of blood T cell repertoires in COVID-19. TCRdb's table, derived via immunoSEQ multiplex PCR, lists solely in-frame clones and lacks some. The sample records around 68,000 clones, roughly 77% being singletons. Material: peripheral blood. These receptors were obtained from a human donor in a cohort sampled during active COVID-19. CDR3s include the opening cysteine and the closing phenylalanine or tryptophan. D genes are given only for firm matches. Clone size is not always given. Where it is, it says once, few, many or a class for expanded clones.

NA	TRBV19	NA	TRBJ1-1	CASANPGHPERTEAFF	TGTGCCAGTGCTAATCCGGGACACCCTGAGAGGACTGAAGCTTTCTTT
NA	TRBV27	NA	TRBJ1-2	CASSLSPPGSPYGYTF	TGTGCCAGCAGTTTATCGCCCCCAGGGTCTCCCTATGGCTACACCTTC
NA	TRBV4-2	TRBD2	TRBJ2-5	CASSPLGLAEGETQYF	TGTGCCAGCAGCCCCCTTGGTCTAGCGGAGGGGGAGACCCAGTACTTC
many	TRBV20-1	NA	TRBJ1-4	CSASEAPGEKLFF	TGCAGTGCTAGTGAGGCCCCAGGGGAAAAACTGTTTTTT
NA	TRBV5-4	TRBD1	TRBJ2-1	CASSLPGQGINEQFF	TGTGCCAGCAGCTTACCGGGACAGGGGATCAATGAGCAGTTCTTC
NA	TRBV7-3	TRBD1	TRBJ2-5	CASSRGQEETQYF	TGTGCCAGCAGCCGCGGACAGGAAGAGACCCAGTACTTC
NA	TRBV28	NA	TRBJ2-7	CASTTPWAGDEQYF	TGTGCCAGCACCACACCGTGGGCAGGGGACGAGCAGTACTTC
NA	TRBV28	NA	TRBJ2-7	CASSSSGARKSYF	TGTGCCAGCAGTTCATCAGGGGCCCGTAAGTCGTACTTC
NA	TRBV7-3	NA	TRBJ1-2	CASSLTRGDGYTF	TGTGCCAGCAGCTTAACGCGGGGGGATGGCTACACCTTC
NA	TRBV4-3	TRBD2	TRBJ2-5	CASSPSGLFQETQYF	TGCGCCAGCAGCCCATCGGGACTATTCCAAGAGACCCAGTACTTC
NA	TRBV19	TRBD1	TRBJ2-5	CASSMGTGYQETQYF	TGTGCCAGTAGTATGGGGACAGGGTACCAAGAGACCCAGTACTTC
NA	TRBV7-7	TRBD2	TRBJ2-1	CASSREAGVPYNEQFF	TGTGCCAGCAGCCGAGAAGCGGGGGTCCCCTACAATGAGCAGTTCTTC
NA	TRBV10-3	TRBD1	TRBJ1-1	CAISPTGTNTEAFF	TGTGCCATCTCCCCGACAGGGACAAACACTGAAGCTTTCTTT
once	TRBV27	TRBD1	TRBJ2-7	CASSSMGQGYEQYF	TGTGCCAGCAGTTCCATGGGACAGGGCTACGAGCAGTACTTC
NA	TRBV7-8	TRBD1	TRBJ2-2	CASIGQGYTGELFF	TGTGCCAGCATCGGACAGGGCTACACCGGGGAGCTGTTTTTT
NA	TRBV15	NA	TRBJ1-4	CATSRGDTATNEKLFF	TGTGCCACCAGCAGGGGGGACACTGCAACTAATGAAAAACTGTTTTTT
NA	TRBV5-1	TRBD1	TRBJ2-7	CASSLDGDSSYEQYF	TGCGCCAGCAGCTTGGACGGGGACAGCTCCTACGAGCAGTACTTC
NA	TRBV11-2	TRBD1	TRBJ2-1	CASSLKVQAFGTGGDEQFF	TGTGCCAGCAGCTTAAAAGTTCAGGCGTTTGGGACAGGGGGGGATGAGCAGTTCTTC
NA	TRBV5-6	NA	TRBJ1-1	CASSLEGAGITEAFF	TGTGCCAGCAGCTTGGAAGGGGCAGGGATTACTGAAGCTTTCTTT
NA	TRBV28	TRBD1	TRBJ1-4	CASRRQGPGEGEKLFF	TGTGCCAGCAGGCGACAGGGTCCCGGGGAAGGTGAAAAACTGTTTTTT
once	TRBV6-1	TRBD2	TRBJ2-7	CASSEARSSGRWEQYF	TGTGCCAGCAGTGAAGCGAGGTCTAGCGGGAGATGGGAGCAGTACTTC
NA	TRBV24-1	TRBD2	TRBJ2-3	CATSDATSGFTDTQYF	TGTGCCACCAGTGATGCCACTAGCGGATTCACAGATACGCAGTATTTT
NA	TRBV7-6	TRBD2	TRBJ2-1	CASSSRRGAGGLSSYNEQFF	TGTGCCAGCAGCTCGCGCCGAGGAGCGGGAGGCCTAAGCTCCTACAATGAGCAGTTCTTC
few	TRBV20-1	NA	TRBJ2-7	CSASVPGGAYEQYF	TGCAGTGCTAGTGTCCCTGGAGGGGCCTACGAGCAGTACTTC
once	TRBV24-1	NA	TRBJ1-2	CATGGGGNYGYTF	TGTGCCACCGGCGGAGGCGGAAACTATGGCTACACCTTC
NA	TRBV28	TRBD2	TRBJ2-1	CASSLAGGPGEQFF	TGTGCCAGCAGTTTAGCGGGAGGGCCCGGTGAGCAGTTCTTC
NA	TRBV6-5	TRBD1	TRBJ2-7	CASSSGQTPYEQYF	TGTGCCAGCAGTTCGGGACAGACCCCTTACGAGCAGTACTTC
NA	TRBV19	NA	TRBJ2-5	CASSLGDTSARETQYF	TGTGCCAGTAGTCTCGGGGACACCTCGGCGCGAGAGACCCAGTACTTC
NA	TRBV5-1	NA	TRBJ1-4	CASSPPSGNEKLFF	TGCGCCAGCAGCCCTCCGTCGGGTAATGAAAAACTGTTTTTT
NA	TRBV5-1	NA	TRBJ1-1	CASSLRAGNTEAFF	TGCGCCAGCAGCTTGAGAGCAGGGAACACTGAAGCTTTCTTT
NA	TRBV11-2	TRBD2	TRBJ2-5	CASSLVPGTSGSLETQYF	TGTGCCAGCAGCTTGGTACCGGGGACTAGCGGGAGTCTAGAGACCCAGTACTTC
NA	TRBV28	NA	TRBJ2-1	CASSPIQGKDPKFEQFF	TGTGCCAGCAGCCCGATCCAGGGTAAAGATCCCAAGTTTGAGCAGTTCTTC